This note documents a single TCR beta chain sequence. Data came from immunoSEQ multiplex PCR; TCRdb stores just in-frame clones and leaves some out. The table lists around 94,000 clones, around 90% of them singletons. The CDR3 loop spans 14 amino acids. Deletions cut 5 bases from V and 0 bases from J, with 8 bases between. The data derive from a study of OX40 agonist ivuxolimab in advanced cancers. Turning to the study itself: Three partial responders included one hepatocellular carcinoma patient and two cutaneous melanoma patients.

The chain has TRBV5-3 and TRBJ1-4; D call uncertain. TRBV5-3 belongs to the ORF category, with a function that is uncertain. The receptor's source is an adult with an advanced solid tumor such as melanoma, head and neck, liver or kidney cancer. The material was CD4+ or CD8+ T cells sorted from blood, obtained in a trial of the OX40 agonist ivuxolimab. In nucleotides, the CDR3 is TGTGCCAGAAGGTCGGGGTCAACTAATGAAAAACTGTTTTTT. This translates into CARRSGSTNEKLFF.